The 24 T cell receptor beta chains in this list originate from one sample, sequenced in a study of cytomegalovirus exposure and HLA in healthy donors. PCR primers comprised 60 Vbeta and 13 Jbeta primers. The method was immunoSEQ multiplex PCR; TCRdb's version includes in-frame clones alone and lacks a portion of them. This table holds 180,000 or so clones, 80% to 90% found once. The specimen was PBMCs. The receptor source for this set is a woman aged 18-30 years in good health and CMV-seronegative.

V is TRBV30 and J is TRBJ2-7; 8 bases line up with TRBD2. J gave up 6 bases and V 0 bases, and 4 bases lay outside the gene matches. The CDR3 is 13 residues long. The germline V gene encodes CDR1 GTSNPN and CDR2 SVGIG (reference sequence). The CDR3: CAWSVAGVGEQYF. The DNA of the CDR3 is TGTGCCTGGAGTGTAGCGGGAGTCGGCGAGCAGTACTTC.

This clone was seen a single time. The V call is TRBV7-9, the J call TRBJ2-5, with unresolved D. The V and J ends lost 5 bases and 5 bases respectively, with 3 bases between them. The CDR3 has 10 amino acids. CDR1 and CDR2 from the germline V gene are SEHNR and FQNEAQ (reference sequence). CDR3 nucleotides: TGTGCCAGCAGCCTTGAGACCCAGTACTTC. It codes for CASSLETQYF.

The chain recombines TRBV29-1 with TRBJ2-3; TRBD2 aligns across 10 bases. This CDR3 is built from 16 residues. V shed 6 bases, J shed 4 bases, and the junction held 13 bases outside the gene matches. The germline CDR1 and CDR2 sequences are SQVTM and ANQGSEA. The chain's CDR3 is CSVGGLSGRAADTQYF. CDR3 nucleotide sequence: TGCAGCGTGGGGGGCCTAAGCGGGAGGGCCGCAGATACGCAGTATTTT.

CDR3 amino acids: CASSYGTGMAENAQYF. The CDR3 bases are TGTGCCAGCAGTTACGGGACAGGGATGGCCGAAAATGCCCAGTACTTC. The chain has TRBV6-6 and TRBJ2-5, with 9 positions matching TRBD1. The CDR3 spans 16 residues. J lost 9 bases, V lost 2 bases, and 13 bases had no gene match. Looked up from germline, CDR1 is MNHNY and CDR2 is SVGAGI (reference sequence).

This clone was counted a single time. This rearrangement joins TRBV5-6 to TRBJ2-7; 9 bases line up with TRBD2. The CDR3 loop spans 14 amino acids. Germline V gene sequence: CDR1 SGHDT, CDR2 YYEEEE. J lost 2 bases, V lost 0 bases, and 0 bases had no gene match. DNA of the CDR3: TGTGCCAGCAGCTTGGCTAGCGGGACCTACGAGCAGTACTTC. Translated: CASSLASGTYEQYF.

The chain joins TRBV19 to TRBJ2-7; D is possibly TRBD1 (9 bases). V was cut by 7 bases and J by 6 bases, with 19 bases left in between. The CDR3 contains 14 residues. The germline gives CDR1 LNHDA, CDR2 SQIVND (reference sequence). CDR3 amino acids: CASNRGRGRSEQYF. The CDR3 region has the DNA TGTGCCAGTAACAGGGGGCGCGGGAGGTCCGAGCAGTACTTC.

The genes are TRBV5-6 and TRBJ1-4; D is uncertain. The CDR3 has 15 amino acids. Trimming pared 4 bases from V and 8 bases from J, leaving 18 bases between. Germline lookup yields CDR1 SGHDT and CDR2 YYEEEE. In DNA, the CDR3 is TGTGCCAGCAGCCAGCTTGGGGAGGAGGTCGAAAAACTGTTTTTT. It yields the protein CASSQLGEEVEKLFF.

This chain connects TRBV29-1 to TRBJ1-3; 11 bases line up with TRBD1. Trimming at V came to 4 bases and at J to 4 bases, leaving 9 bases not matched to a gene. The CDR3 runs 16 residues. Germline V gene data show CDR1 as SQVTM and CDR2 as ANQGSEA. CDR3 nucleotides: TGCAGCGTTGTGGACAGGGGGCCTCGCGGGGGAAACACCATATATTTT. Amino acids: CSVVDRGPRGGNTIYF.

The chain employs TRBV29-1 and TRBJ2-5, with a possible D match to TRBD2 (5 bases). The CDR3 extends over 13 amino acids. CDR1 and CDR2 (germline): SQVTM, ANQGSEA. V dropped 4 bases and J dropped 5 bases, with 14 bases sitting between them. Here the CDR3 DNA reads TGCAGCGTTGTGGACGGGTGGAGGGAGACCCAGTACTTC. This gives the protein CSVVDGWRETQYF.

The genes are TRBV4-3 and TRBJ2-7; TRBD1 agrees at 9 bases. Trimming took 4 bases from V and 4 from J; bases not matched to a gene: 8. The CDR3 spans 15 residues. Germline CDR1 is LGHNA and CDR2 is YSLEER. The CDR3 protein is CASSRGGQGLYEQYF. CDR3 sequence (DNA): TGCGCCAGCAGCCGAGGGGGACAGGGATTGTACGAGCAGTACTTC.

The J gene is TRBJ1-5, the V gene TRBV30; D might be TRBD1 (5 bases). The V gene's germline CDR1 is GTSNPN and CDR2 SVGIG (reference sequence). Trimming stripped 0 bases from V and 8 bases from J, with 5 bases between. CDR3 length: 11 residues. CDR3 DNA: TGTGCCTGGAGTGTACAGGAGCCCCAGCATTTT. It specifies CAWSVQEPQHF.

This clone was observed once. V and J are TRBV28 and TRBJ2-3, with 14 positions matching TRBD2. The trim removed 4 bases at V and 6 bases at J, leaving 12 bases unmatched. This CDR3 comprises 18 residues. The germline CDR1 and CDR2 sequences are MDHEN and SYDVKM. The CDR3 DNA sequence: TGTGCCAGCAGTTACCTCAGGACTAGCGGGAGGATAGAGGATACGCAGTATTTT. It codes for CASSYLRTSGRIEDTQYF. Complete variable domain (other parts from reference TRBV28 and TRBJ2-3): DVKVTQSSRYLVKRTGEKVFLECVQDMDHENMFWYRQDPGLGLRLIYFSYDVKMKEKGDIPEGYSVSREKKERFSLILESASTNQTSMYLCASSYLRTSGRIEDTQYFGPGTRLTVL.

The J gene is TRBJ1-5, the V gene TRBV28; D call uncertain. Trimming took off 6 bases at V and 2 bases at J, with 14 bases between the two ends. CDR1 MDHEN and CDR2 SYDVKM come from the germline V gene. The CDR3 extends over 15 amino acids. The CDR3: CASSPSRRGNQPQHF. CDR3 bases: TGTGCCAGCAGCCCTTCGAGGAGGGGCAATCAGCCCCAGCATTTT. The full variable domain, with the rest looked up from reference TRBV28 and TRBJ1-5, is DVKVTQSSRYLVKRTGEKVFLECVQDMDHENMFWYRQDPGLGLRLIYFSYDVKMKEKGDIPEGYSVSREKKERFSLILESASTNQTSMYLCASSPSRRGNQPQHFGDGTRLSIL.

The chain couples TRBV7-9 to TRBJ1-1; D may be TRBD1 (5 bases). The germline V gene encodes CDR1 SEHNR and CDR2 FQNEAQ (reference sequence). This CDR3 is built from 14 residues. Trimming shortened V by 4 bases and J by 1 base, and 10 bases separated the two germline ends. CDR3 bases: TGTGCCAGCAGCTCCCCGACAGAGAACACTGAAGCTTTCTTT. Translating it yields CASSSPTENTEAFF.

The count of this clone is one. The chain employs TRBV6-1 and TRBJ2-2; TRBD2 agrees at 8 bases. CDR3 length: 16 residues. Germline V gene lookup returns CDR1 MNHNS and CDR2 SASEGT. Trimming cost V 4 bases and J 4 bases; bases outside gene matches: 8. The CDR3 DNA is TGTGCCAGCAGTGCGGTAGCGGGAAAGGCCACCGGGGAGCTGTTTTTT. Protein: CASSAVAGKATGELFF.

A remark on this clone: Sequence at one end of the junction differs from germline and may be a read error. The gene calls are TRBV5-1 and TRBJ2-1, with 10 bases fitting TRBD2. Germline CDR1 SGHRS, CDR2 YFSETQ. The CDR3 has 13 residues. The DNA of the CDR3 is TGCGCCACCTCGCCGACCAGCGGGAGGGATCCCGTCTTC. As protein: CATSPTSGRDPVF. Based on the CDR3 plus reference TRBV5-1 and TRBJ2-1, the full variable domain is KAGVTQTPRYLIKTRGQQVTLSCSPISGHRSVSWYQQTPGQGLQFLFEYFSETQRNKGNFPGRFSGRQFSNSRSEMNVSTLELGDSALYLCATSPTSGRDPVFGPGTRLTVL.

The chain is built from TRBV27 and TRBJ2-2; weak D call: TRBD2 (5 bases). Looked up from germline, CDR1 is MNHEY and CDR2 is SMNVEV (reference sequence). CDR3 size: 14 residues. Trimming pared 8 bases from V and 6 bases from J, leaving 16 bases between. The CDR3 bases are TGTGCCAGCTCTTATAGACCTAGCTCCGGGGAGCTGTTTTTT. Translated, it gives CASSYRPSSGELFF.

CDR3: CASSSIGQGNYGYTF. For the CDR3, the DNA is TGTGCCAGCAGTTCGATCGGACAGGGGAACTATGGCTACACCTTC. The chain uses TRBV28 and TRBJ1-2, with TRBD1 matching over 9 bases. CDR3 length: 15 residues. From germline, CDR1 is MDHEN and CDR2 SYDVKM. The junction had 5 bases not matched to a gene; V was cut back by 4 bases and J by 2 bases.

The rearrangement uses TRBV18 and TRBJ2-3; the match to TRBD1 covers 11 bases. V gave up 8 bases and J gave up 1 base; unmatched junction bases: 2. The CDR3 sequence is 14 residues long. Germline V gives CDR1 KGHSH, CDR2 LQKENI. In DNA form, the CDR3 reads TGTGCCAGCCGGACAGGGGGCGGCACAGATACGCAGTATTTT. Amino acids: CASRTGGGTDTQYF.

The chain combines TRBV28 with TRBJ2-2; 12 bases are shared with TRBD2. After removal of 2 bases from V and 4 bases from J, the junction contained 17 bases not matched to a gene. The V gene's germline CDR1 is MDHEN and CDR2 SYDVKM. CDR3 length equals 21 residues. CDR3 region: CASSLPQWTSGIATSTGELFF. The CDR3 DNA sequence: TGTGCCAGCAGTTTACCCCAGTGGACTAGCGGGATAGCAACCTCCACCGGGGAGCTGTTTTTT.

CDR3 in DNA: TGTGCCAGCAGCAACCCGACTAGCACCTCTAGCACAGATACGCAGTATTTT. It translates to CASSNPTSTSSTDTQYF. The V and J genes are TRBV21-1 and TRBJ2-3; TRBD2, the table's D call, was not compared with the DNA. TRBV21-1 is deemed a pseudogene. The CDR3 loop spans 17 amino acids.

This clone was seen only a few times. The chain recombines TRBV7-6 with TRBJ1-3, with D possibly TRBD1 on 5 matching bases. Trimming pared 6 bases from V and 4 bases from J, leaving 13 bases between. Germline-derived CDR1 and CDR2 are SGHVS and FNYEAQ. The CDR3 contains 14 residues. The DNA for the CDR3 is TGTGCCAGCAGTTCTGGGGCAGTAGGAAACACCATATATTTT. Translation: CASSSGAVGNTIYF.

J is TRBJ1-5 and V is TRBV5-5, with D perhaps matching TRBD1 (6 bases). The V and J ends lost 4 bases and 7 bases respectively, with 15 bases between them. From germline, CDR1 is SGHKS and CDR2 YYEKEE (reference sequence). The CDR3 is 14 amino acids. In DNA form, the CDR3 reads TGTGCCAGCAGCACGGACGGGACACTCCAGCCCCAGCATTTT. Its translation is CASSTDGTLQPQHF.

V and J are TRBV28 and TRBJ2-2; a weak D match, TRBD2 (6 bases). CDR3 size: 15 residues. Trimming pared 10 bases from V and 3 bases from J, leaving 18 bases between. CDR1 and CDR2 (germline): MDHEN, SYDVKM. The CDR3 region has the DNA TGTGCCACCCAGAGGGGAGGCAGTGACACCGGGGAGCTGTTTTTT. Protein sequence: CATQRGGSDTGELFF. Full variable domain (rest looked up from reference TRBV28 and TRBJ2-2): DVKVTQSSRYLVKRTGEKVFLECVQDMDHENMFWYRQDPGLGLRLIYFSYDVKMKEKGDIPEGYSVSREKKERFSLILESASTNQTSMYLCATQRGGSDTGELFFGEGSRLTVL.